These 6 T cell receptor beta chains came from one sample sequenced in a study of shared clonotypes between healthy human individuals. The assay was immunoSEQ multiplex PCR, and TCRdb's table has in-frame clones only and misses some. The sample records about 2 million clones, 85% to 95% being singletons. Naive CD8 cells were CD45RO-negative, positively selected for CCR7, excluding terminally differentiated effector memory CD45RA+ cells. Sample: naive CD8+ T cells sorted from blood. The receptors originated from a man aged 18 to 35 in good health.

This chain links TRBV28 with TRBJ1-2; the D gene is possibly TRBD1 (6 bases). V lost 7 bases to trimming and J lost 2 bases, with 8 bases between them. The CDR3 contains 12 residues. Per germline, CDR1 MDHEN and CDR2 SYDVKM. The CDR3 DNA reads as TGTGCCAGCACAGGGGAGAACTATGGCTACACCTTC. It yields the protein CASTGENYGYTF.

This sequence joins TRBV27 and TRBJ2-5, with D maybe TRBD2 (7 bases). Germline CDR1 MNHEY, CDR2 SMNVEV (reference sequence). With 2 bases removed from V and 5 bases from J, the gap between germline ends came to 15 bases. CDR3 length equals 15 residues. CDR3 DNA sequence: TGTGCCAGCAGTTTAGGGTCGGGGGGCGAGGAGACCCAGTACTTC. It yields the protein CASSLGSGGEETQYF.

This clone appeared once. This chain connects TRBV9 to TRBJ2-1, with 7 bases aligning to TRBD2. Losses at the gene ends were 2 bases for V and 2 bases for J; bases not matched to a gene: 10. The germline gives CDR1 SGDLS, CDR2 YYNGEE. The CDR3 has 17 amino acids. The CDR3, as DNA: TGTGCCAGCAGCGTCGGTAAGAGGGGAGGGGCCTACAATGAGCAGTTCTTC. The encoded protein is CASSVGKRGGAYNEQFF.

The rearrangement uses TRBV5-1 and TRBJ2-3; a possible D gene is TRBD1 (6 bases). V was clipped by 3 bases and J by 5 bases, with 19 bases between them. This CDR3 contains 16 residues. Germline-derived CDR1 and CDR2 are SGHRS and YFSETQ. CDR3 loop: CASSSPGQLIEDTQYF. CDR3 DNA: TGCGCCAGCAGCTCCCCGGGACAACTGATAGAAGATACGCAGTATTTT.

The V gene is TRBV5-6, the J gene TRBJ2-5; D perhaps matches TRBD2 (6 bases). The germline V and J ends were trimmed by 3 bases and 5 bases, with 11 bases remaining between them. Germline lookup yields CDR1 SGHDT and CDR2 YYEEEE. The CDR3 has 13 residues. Written as DNA, the CDR3 is TGTGCCAGCAGCTCCCGGGACTGGGAGACCCAGTACTTC. This sequence encodes CASSSRDWETQYF.

The chain links TRBV15 to TRBJ2-7; D may be TRBD1 (6 bases). The CDR3 totals 14 residues. Germline values: CDR1 LNHNV, CDR2 YYDKDF (reference sequence). Trimming took 5 bases from V and 2 from J, leaving 13 bases between them. The CDR3 loop reads CATSGRDTAYEQYF. For the CDR3, the DNA is TGTGCCACCAGCGGCCGGGACACCGCCTACGAGCAGTACTTC. Full variable domain (outside the CDR3, taken from reference TRBV15 and TRBJ2-7): DAMVIQNPRYQVTQFGKPVTLSCSQTLNHNVMYWYQQKSSQAPKLLFHYYDKDFNNEADTPDNFQSRRPNTSFCFLDIRSPGLGDTAMYLCATSGRDTAYEQYFGPGTRLTVT.